These T cell receptor beta chains were read from a single sample in a study. The protocol was immunoSEQ multiplex PCR, while the TCRdb copy is restricted to in-frame clones and leaves out a portion. The sample includes approximately 70,000 clones, about 93% of them seen just once. Sample: PBMCs. The source of these receptors is a man in his forties or fifties with rheumatoid arthritis. Each CDR3 is given with its conserved first and last residue. A D gene is named only where the DNA matches it firmly. Rows may omit the clone size; those that give it use once, few, many or a size class.

clone_size j_call v_call d_call cdr3_nt cdr3_aa
once TRBJ2-1 TRBV14 - TGTGCCAGCAGCCAAGTCAGGTACAATGAGCAGTTCTTC CASSQVRYNEQFF
- TRBJ2-2 TRBV3-1/TRBV3-2 TRBD2 TGTGCCAGCAGCTATCGCTTAGCGGGAGGAGGGGAGCTGTTTTTT CASSYRLAGGGELFF
- TRBJ2-7 TRBV2 - TGTGCCAGCCTCTTAACCGGGGCCAGACTTGCCTACGAGCAGTACTTC CASLLTGARLAYEQYF
- TRBJ1-5 TRBV2 TRBD1 TGTGCCAGCAGTGTCGGGGACAGGGAAACGGAGCCCCAGCATTTT CASSVGDRETEPQHF
- TRBJ1-3 TRBV2 - TGTGCCAGCAGTGTAAACACCATATATTTT CASSVNTIYF
- TRBJ1-5 TRBV19 - TGTGCCAGTAGGAAGTTAGGTGCGGCCAGCAATCAGCCCCAGCATTTT CASRKLGAASNQPQHF
- TRBJ1-2 TRBV5-1 - TGCGCCAGCAGCACGTCAGGGGTGGACTATGGCTACACCTTC CASSTSGVDYGYTF
- TRBJ2-5 TRBV28 - TGTGCCAGCAGTAATACAGAGACCCAGTACTTC CASSNTETQYF
- TRBJ1-2 TRBV19 - TGTGCCAGTAAATCCCCAGGGCGGGACGGTAGCGGCTACACCTTC CASKSPGRDGSGYTF
- TRBJ2-3 TRBV3-1/TRBV3-2 - TGTGCCAGCAGGGGGAGGACGGTCACAGATACGCAGTATTTT CASRGRTVTDTQYF
- TRBJ1-4 TRBV4-1 TRBD1 TGCGCCAGCAGCACCACCGGGACAGGAAATGAAAAACTGTTTTTT CASSTTGTGNEKLFF
- TRBJ1-4 TRBV7-9 - TGTGCCAGCAGCTTGTGGGGGGCTAGGGAAAAACTGTTTTTT CASSLWGAREKLFF
- TRBJ2-1 TRBV6-2/TRBV6-3 - TGTGCCAGCAGCCCGGGGAGGGAGCAGTTCTTC CASSPGREQFF
- TRBJ1-5 TRBV27 - TGTGCCAGCAGCCTCTCCGGGGAGTATAGCAATCAGCCCCAGCATTTT CASSLSGEYSNQPQHF
- TRBJ1-1 TRBV7-3 - TGTGCCAGCAGCTCACAGGGTAGGAACACTGAAGCTTTCTTT CASSSQGRNTEAFF
few TRBJ2-7 TRBV6-5 - TGTGCCAGCAGTTATTCTCACGAGCAGTACTTC CASSYSHEQYF
- TRBJ2-2 TRBV18 TRBD2 TGTGCCAGCTCACCGTGGACTAGCGGGAACACCGGGGAGCTGTTTTTT CASSPWTSGNTGELFF
- TRBJ2-2 TRBV9 - TGTGCCAGCACTTTGAGGGCGGGCACCGGGGAGCTGTTTTTT CASTLRAGTGELFF
- TRBJ2-4 TRBV5-1 TRBD1 TGCGCCAGCAGCTCCGGGACAGCAAAAATACTAGCCAAAAACATTCAGTACTTC CASSSGTAKILAKNIQYF
once TRBJ2-2 TRBV6-5 - TGTGCCAGCAGTTTGAACACCGGGGAGCTGTTTTTT CASSLNTGELFF
- TRBJ1-3 TRBV15 TRBD1 TGTGCCACCAGCAGAGGGACAGGGACATCAAACACCATATATTTT CATSRGTGTSNTIYF
- TRBJ2-7 TRBV18 TRBD1 TGTGCCAGCTCTCGGGGACAGGGAGAAGCCTACGAGCAGTACTTC CASSRGQGEAYEQYF
- TRBJ1-3 TRBV2 - TGTGCCAGCAGTGAAGCCAGCTCCTCTGGAAACACCATATATTTT CASSEASSSGNTIYF